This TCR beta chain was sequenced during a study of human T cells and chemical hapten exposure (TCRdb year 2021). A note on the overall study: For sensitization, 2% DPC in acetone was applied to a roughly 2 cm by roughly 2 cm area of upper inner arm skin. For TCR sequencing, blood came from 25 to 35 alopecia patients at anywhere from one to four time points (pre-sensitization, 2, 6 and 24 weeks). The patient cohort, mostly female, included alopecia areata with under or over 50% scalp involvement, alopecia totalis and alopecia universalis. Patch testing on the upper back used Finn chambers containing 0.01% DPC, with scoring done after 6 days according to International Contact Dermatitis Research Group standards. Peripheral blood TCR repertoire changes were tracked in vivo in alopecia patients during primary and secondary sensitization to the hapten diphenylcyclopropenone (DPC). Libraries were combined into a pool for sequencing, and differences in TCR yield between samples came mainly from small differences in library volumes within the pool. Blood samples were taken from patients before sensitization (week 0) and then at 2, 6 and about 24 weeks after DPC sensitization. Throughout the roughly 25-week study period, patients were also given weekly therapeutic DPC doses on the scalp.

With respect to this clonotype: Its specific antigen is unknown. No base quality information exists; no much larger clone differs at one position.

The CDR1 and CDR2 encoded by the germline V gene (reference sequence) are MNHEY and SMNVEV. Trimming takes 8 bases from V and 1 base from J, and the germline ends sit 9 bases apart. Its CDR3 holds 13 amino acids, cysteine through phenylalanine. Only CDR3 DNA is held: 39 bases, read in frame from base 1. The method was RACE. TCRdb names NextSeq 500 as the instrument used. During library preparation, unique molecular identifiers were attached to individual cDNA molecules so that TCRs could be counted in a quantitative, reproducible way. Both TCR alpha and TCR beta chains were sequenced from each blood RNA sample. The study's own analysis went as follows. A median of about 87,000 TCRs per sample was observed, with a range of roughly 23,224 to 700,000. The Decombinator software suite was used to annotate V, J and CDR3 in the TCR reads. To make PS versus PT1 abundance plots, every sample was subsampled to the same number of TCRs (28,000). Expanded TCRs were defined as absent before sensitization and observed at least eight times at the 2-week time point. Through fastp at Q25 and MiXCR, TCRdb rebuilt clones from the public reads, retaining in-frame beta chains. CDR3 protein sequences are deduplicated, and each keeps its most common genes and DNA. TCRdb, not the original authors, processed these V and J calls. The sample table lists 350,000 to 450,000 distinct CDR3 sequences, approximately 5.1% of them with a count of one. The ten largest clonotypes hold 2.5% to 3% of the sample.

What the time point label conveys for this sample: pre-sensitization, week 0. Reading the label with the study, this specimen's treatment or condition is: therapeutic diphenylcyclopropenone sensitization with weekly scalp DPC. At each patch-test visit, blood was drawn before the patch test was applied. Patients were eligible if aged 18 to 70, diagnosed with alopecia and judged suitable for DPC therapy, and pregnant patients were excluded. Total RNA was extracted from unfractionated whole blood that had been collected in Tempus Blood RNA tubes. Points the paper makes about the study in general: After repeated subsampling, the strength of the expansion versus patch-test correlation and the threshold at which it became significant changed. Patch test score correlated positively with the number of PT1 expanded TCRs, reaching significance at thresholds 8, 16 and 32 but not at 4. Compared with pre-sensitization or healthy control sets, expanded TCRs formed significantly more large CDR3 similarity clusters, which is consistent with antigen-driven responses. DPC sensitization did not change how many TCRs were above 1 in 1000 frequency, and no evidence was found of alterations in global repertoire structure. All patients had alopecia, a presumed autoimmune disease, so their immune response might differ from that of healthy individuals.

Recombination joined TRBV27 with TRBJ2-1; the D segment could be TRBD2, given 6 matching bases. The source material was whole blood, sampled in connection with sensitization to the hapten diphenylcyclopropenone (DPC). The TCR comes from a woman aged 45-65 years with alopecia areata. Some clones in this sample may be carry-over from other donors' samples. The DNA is TGTGCCAGCGGGAGGAGTTCCTACAATGAGCAGTTCTTC. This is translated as CASGRSSYNEQFF.